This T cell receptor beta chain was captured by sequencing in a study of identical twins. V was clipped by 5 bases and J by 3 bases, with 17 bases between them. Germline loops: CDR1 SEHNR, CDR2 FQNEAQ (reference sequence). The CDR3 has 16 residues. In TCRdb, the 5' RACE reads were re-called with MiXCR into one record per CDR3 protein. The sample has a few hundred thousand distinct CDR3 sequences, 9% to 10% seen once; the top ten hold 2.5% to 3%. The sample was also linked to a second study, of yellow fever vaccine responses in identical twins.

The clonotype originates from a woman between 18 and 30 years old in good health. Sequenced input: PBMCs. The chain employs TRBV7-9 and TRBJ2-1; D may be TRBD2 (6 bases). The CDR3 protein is CASSLAGGAHYNEQFF. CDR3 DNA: TGTGCCAGCAGCCTGGCGGGCGGGGCCCACTACAATGAGCAGTTCTTC.